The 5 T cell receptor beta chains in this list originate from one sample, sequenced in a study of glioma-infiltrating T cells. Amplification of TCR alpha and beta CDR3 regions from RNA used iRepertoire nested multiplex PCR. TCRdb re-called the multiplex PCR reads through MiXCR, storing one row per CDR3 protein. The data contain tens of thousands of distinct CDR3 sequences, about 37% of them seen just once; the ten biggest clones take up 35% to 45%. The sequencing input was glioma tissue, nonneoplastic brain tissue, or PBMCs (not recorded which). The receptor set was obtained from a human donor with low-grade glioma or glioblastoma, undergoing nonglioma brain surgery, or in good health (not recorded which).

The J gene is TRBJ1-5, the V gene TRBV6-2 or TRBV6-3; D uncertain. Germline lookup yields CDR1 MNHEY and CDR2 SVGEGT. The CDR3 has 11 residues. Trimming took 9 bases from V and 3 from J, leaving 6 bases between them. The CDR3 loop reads CARSPNQPQHF. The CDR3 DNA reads TGTGCCAGATCACCCAATCAGCCCCAGCATTTT.

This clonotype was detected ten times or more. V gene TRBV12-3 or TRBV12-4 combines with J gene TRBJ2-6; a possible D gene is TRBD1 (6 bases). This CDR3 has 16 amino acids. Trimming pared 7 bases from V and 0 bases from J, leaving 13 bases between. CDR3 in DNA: TGTGCCAGCACACCAACAGGGAGCTCTGGGGCCAACGTCCTGACTTTC. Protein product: CASTPTGSSGANVLTF.

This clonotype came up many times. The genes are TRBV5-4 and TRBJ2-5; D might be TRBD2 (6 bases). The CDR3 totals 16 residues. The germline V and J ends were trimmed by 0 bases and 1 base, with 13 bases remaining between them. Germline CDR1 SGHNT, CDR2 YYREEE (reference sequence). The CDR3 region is CASSLAASAGQETQYF. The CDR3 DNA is TGTGCCAGCAGCTTGGCGGCTAGCGCGGGCCAAGAGACCCAGTACTTC.

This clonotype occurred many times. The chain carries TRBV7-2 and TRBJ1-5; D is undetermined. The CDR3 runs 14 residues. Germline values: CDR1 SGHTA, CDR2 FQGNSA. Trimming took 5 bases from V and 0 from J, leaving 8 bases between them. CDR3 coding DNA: TGTGCCAGCAGCCCAAAATATAGCAATCAGCCCCAGCATTTT. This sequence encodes CASSPKYSNQPQHF.

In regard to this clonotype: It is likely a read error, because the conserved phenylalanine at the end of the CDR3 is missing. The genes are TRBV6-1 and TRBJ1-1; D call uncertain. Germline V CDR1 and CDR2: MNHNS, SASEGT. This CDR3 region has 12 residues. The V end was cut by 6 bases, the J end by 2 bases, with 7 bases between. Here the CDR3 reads CASSKGNTEAFS. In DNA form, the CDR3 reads TGTGCCAGCAGCAAAGGTAACACTGAAGCTTTCTCT.